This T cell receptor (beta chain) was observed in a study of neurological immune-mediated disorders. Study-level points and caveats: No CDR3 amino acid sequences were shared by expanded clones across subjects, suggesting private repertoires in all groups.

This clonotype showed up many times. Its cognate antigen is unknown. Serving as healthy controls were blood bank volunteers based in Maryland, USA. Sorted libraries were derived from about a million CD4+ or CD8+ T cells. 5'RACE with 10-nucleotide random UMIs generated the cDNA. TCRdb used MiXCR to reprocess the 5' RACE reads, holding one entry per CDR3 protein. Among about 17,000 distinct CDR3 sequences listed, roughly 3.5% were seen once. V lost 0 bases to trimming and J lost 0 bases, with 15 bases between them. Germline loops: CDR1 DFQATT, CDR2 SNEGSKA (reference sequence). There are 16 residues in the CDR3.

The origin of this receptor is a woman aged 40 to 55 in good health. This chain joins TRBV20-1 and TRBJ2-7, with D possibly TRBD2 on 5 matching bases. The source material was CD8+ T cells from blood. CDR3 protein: CSARDLEASISYEQYF. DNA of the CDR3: TGCAGTGCTAGAGATCTAGAGGCTAGCATCTCCTACGAGCAGTACTTC.